This T cell receptor beta chain was identified during a study of response to subunit inactivated influenza vaccine. Findings of the study overall: Every seasonal influenza vaccination brings in few new T cells, the authors suggested.

TCRdb re-analysed the RT-PCR reads in MiXCR, keeping a single row per CDR3 protein. The table records 800,000 to 1,000,000 distinct CDR3 sequences, over 20% of them present only once. The CDR3 runs 12 residues. Losses at the gene ends were 5 bases for V and 6 bases for J; bases not matched to a gene: 3. Germline assignment: CDR1 SQVTM and CDR2 ANQGSEA. This clonotype has a handful of counts. Its antigen remains unknown. The chain combines TRBV29-1 with TRBJ1-4; 7 nucleotides line up with TRBD1. This material consisted of PBMCs from blood, taken roughly 5 days after vaccination. The TCR was taken from a man aged 45-65 years who received an inactivated influenza vaccine. The CDR3: CSVRQGDEKLFF. CDR3 nucleotide sequence: TGCAGCGTTAGACAGGGAGATGAAAAACTGTTTTTT.